What follows are 31 T cell receptor beta chains derived from one specimen sequenced in a study of blood T cell repertoires in COVID-19. Profiled with immunoSEQ multiplex PCR; TCRdb holds only in-frame clones, not every one. The sample records roughly 200,000 clones, 85% to 90% being singletons. The sequenced material came from peripheral blood. The source is a man aged 45 to 65 with acute or convalescent COVID-19.

The gene calls are TRBV28 and TRBJ2-5; perhaps TRBD1 as D (6 bases). The V end was cut by 5 bases, the J end by 2 bases, with 12 bases between. From germline, CDR1 is MDHEN and CDR2 SYDVKM. The CDR3 covers 14 residues. CDR3 region: CASSPGDTQETQYF. The CDR3 DNA follows: TGTGCCAGCAGTCCAGGGGACACACAAGAGACCCAGTACTTC.

The chain recombines TRBV27 with TRBJ2-7; weak D call: TRBD2 (6 bases). From germline, CDR1 is MNHEY and CDR2 SMNVEV (reference sequence). The CDR3 loop spans 13 amino acids. The ends were cut back, 8 bases at V and 1 base at J, with 12 bases in the middle. The CDR3 DNA follows: TGTGCCAGCGGTAGCGGAGGGTCCTACGAGCAGTACTTC. Translated: CASGSGGSYEQYF.

This clone was seen more than once but under ten times. This sequence joins TRBV5-6 and TRBJ1-1, with no clear D. Germline V gene lookup returns CDR1 SGHDT and CDR2 YYEEEE. V dropped 0 bases and J dropped 5 bases, with 5 bases sitting between them. CDR3 length: 12 amino acids. The CDR3 nucleotides read TGTGCCAGCAGCTTGGCCAGGACTGAAGCTTTCTTT. It translates to CASSLARTEAFF.

The genes are TRBV18 and TRBJ2-1; the match to TRBD2 covers 8 bases. Per germline, CDR1 KGHSH and CDR2 LQKENI. Germline trimming cut 5 bases from V and 8 bases from J; bases unmatched to any gene: 11. This CDR3 is 15 amino acids long. The CDR3 nucleotides read TGTGCCAGCTCATTTTCCGGGACTAGACCCCATGAGCAGTTCTTC. This encodes CASSFSGTRPHEQFF.

This chain links TRBV4-2 with TRBJ2-5; 7 bases fit TRBD2. The junction had 2 bases not matched to a gene; V was cut back by 0 bases and J by 4 bases. The germline gives CDR1 LGHNA, CDR2 YNFKEQ. The length of the CDR3 is 14 residues. CDR3 amino acids: CASSQDPGGETQYF. The CDR3 DNA is TGTGCCAGCAGCCAAGATCCGGGAGGAGAGACCCAGTACTTC.

The chain links TRBV7-2 to TRBJ1-1; 7 bases agree with TRBD1. The ends lost 5 bases at V and 4 bases at J; junction bases unmatched: 4. CDR3 size: 13 residues. Germline CDR1 and CDR2: SGHTA and FQGNSA. DNA for the CDR3: TGTGCCAGCAGCGGTGACAGGGTCACTGAAGCTTTCTTT. Translating gives CASSGDRVTEAFF.

This chain uses TRBV11-2 with TRBJ2-7; 7 nucleotides align to TRBD1. The J segment lost 1 base and the V segment lost 1 base, leaving 7 bases of the junction unmatched. In germline, CDR1 is SGHAT, CDR2 FQNNGV. CDR3 length: 16 amino acids. CDR3 residues: CASSLGRGYLSYEQYF. The CDR3 DNA follows: TGTGCCAGCAGCTTAGGCAGGGGGTACCTTTCCTACGAGCAGTACTTC.

This sequence joins TRBV6-2 or TRBV6-3 and TRBJ2-5, with D perhaps TRBD1 (6 bases). CDR1 is MNHEY and CDR2 is SVGEGT in the germline V gene. Trimming cost V 6 bases and J 2 bases, with 16 bases left between them. CDR3 length: 15 residues. CDR3 sequence: CASSTTGRGQETQYF. The CDR3 DNA reads as TGTGCCAGCAGCACCACCGGCAGGGGACAAGAGACCCAGTACTTC.

The gene calls are TRBV5-1 and TRBJ1-2; 12 bases map to TRBD1. Trimming took 4 bases from V and 4 from J; bases not matched to a gene: 5. Germline V gives CDR1 SGHRS, CDR2 YFSETQ. This CDR3 region has 15 residues. The CDR3 nucleotides are TGCGCCAGCAGCAGCGGGACAGGGGGCGGCTATGGCTACACCTTC. Its translation: CASSSGTGGGYGYTF.

The chain recombines TRBV10-3 with TRBJ2-1; 13 positions agree with TRBD2. The CDR3 is made up of 15 amino acids. With 3 bases clipped from V and 9 bases from J, the junction kept 5 bases outside the gene matches. Germline V gene lookup returns CDR1 ENHRY and CDR2 SYGVKD. The CDR3 is CAISDSGLAGSEQFF. Written as DNA, the CDR3 is TGTGCCATCAGTGATTCGGGACTAGCGGGGAGTGAGCAGTTCTTC.

This rearrangement joins TRBV5-6 to TRBJ2-5; tentative D call: TRBD1 (6 bases). Germline V lookup: CDR1 SGHDT, CDR2 YYEEEE. The CDR3 contains 14 residues. V lost 2 bases to trimming and J lost 0 bases, with 8 bases between them. The CDR3: CASSFGQYQETQYF. CDR3 coding DNA: TGTGCCAGCAGCTTTGGACAGTACCAAGAGACCCAGTACTTC.

The V call is TRBV11-3, the J call TRBJ2-1; D not certain. The germline V gene encodes CDR1 SGHNT and CDR2 YENEEA. Trimming removed 4 bases from V and 6 bases from J, with 10 bases in between. There are 13 residues in the CDR3. CDR3 DNA sequence: TGTGCCAGCAGCTCGCGACGAGGCAATGAGCAGTTCTTC. It translates to CASSSRRGNEQFF.

This chain links TRBV29-1 with TRBJ1-1; 9 bases agree with TRBD1. The CDR3 consists of 13 residues. Losses at the gene ends were 3 bases for V and 10 bases for J; bases not matched to a gene: 9. CDR1 is SQVTM, CDR2 ANQGSEA, per germline. CDR3 sequence reads: CSVDLARTGVAFF. The CDR3 DNA reads as TGCAGCGTTGATCTTGCTAGGACAGGGGTAGCTTTCTTT.

The chain joins TRBV28 to TRBJ2-7; 12 bases fit TRBD1. The germline V gene encodes CDR1 MDHEN and CDR2 SYDVKM. This CDR3 is built from 15 residues. Losses at the gene ends were 6 bases for V and 7 bases for J; bases not matched to a gene: 10. The chain's CDR3 is CASRSPGQGAGEQYV. The CDR3 DNA sequence: TGTGCCAGCAGATCACCGGGACAGGGGGCAGGGGAGCAGTACGTC.

This clone is deemed medium-sized (0.01 to 0.1%). The chain is built from TRBV7-8 and TRBJ2-2, with TRBD2 matching over 8 bases. Germline V lookup: CDR1 SGHVS, CDR2 FQNEAQ. Germline trimming cut 5 bases from V and 4 bases from J; bases unmatched to any gene: 6. The CDR3 is 15 residues long. The CDR3 nucleotides are TGTGCCAGCAGCAAACCGGGGGGGGGCACCGGGGAGCTGTTTTTT. It yields the protein CASSKPGGGTGELFF.

V is TRBV7-9 and J is TRBJ2-5, with a tentative D call TRBD2 (6 bases). CDR1 is SEHNR, CDR2 FQNEAQ, per germline (reference sequence). V gave up 3 bases and J gave up 5 bases, with 13 bases separating them. The CDR3 totals 14 residues. CDR3 amino acids: CASSLGGRGETQYF. The CDR3 region has the DNA TGTGCCAGCAGCTTGGGGGGTAGGGGCGAGACCCAGTACTTC.

The gene calls are TRBV4-1 and TRBJ1-1, with D possibly matching TRBD1 (5 bases). This CDR3 has 15 amino acids. Germline V gene data show CDR1 as MGHRA and CDR2 as YSYEKL. Trimming pared 2 bases from V and 0 bases from J, leaving 10 bases between. The CDR3 loop reads CASSQRTLMNTEAFF. CDR3 bases: TGCGCCAGCAGCCAAAGGACATTAATGAACACTGAAGCTTTCTTT.

This rearrangement joins TRBV7-3 to TRBJ1-1; D is uncertain. Germline-derived CDR1 and CDR2 are SGHTA and FQGTGA. Trimming took off 4 bases at V and 1 base at J, with 10 bases between the two ends. CDR3 length: 14 amino acids. Written as DNA, the CDR3 is TGTGCCAGCAGCTCCAGTGCCGCGAACACTGAAGCTTTCTTT. Encoded protein: CASSSSAANTEAFF.

V and J are TRBV12-3 or TRBV12-4 and TRBJ2-7, with D possibly matching TRBD2 (6 bases). V lost 3 bases and J lost 3, with 9 bases in between. The CDR3 consists of 13 residues. CDR3 bases: TGTGCCAGCAGTTTCGGGGGTAACTACGAGCAGTACTTC. Its protein product is CASSFGGNYEQYF.

The chain links TRBV27 to TRBJ2-4; D gene unclear. V lost 4 bases and J lost 6, with 7 bases in between. The CDR3 totals 12 residues. Germline values: CDR1 MNHEY, CDR2 SMNVEV (reference sequence). CDR3 coding DNA: TGTGCCAGCAGTTCTCTAGGAAACATTCAGTACTTC. Translated: CASSSLGNIQYF.

V usage is TRBV23-1 and J usage is TRBJ2-7; the D gene is possibly TRBD2 (5 bases). TRBV23-1 is filed as an ORF, its function uncertain. The CDR3 is made up of 18 amino acids. Trimming pared 0 bases from V and 1 base from J, leaving 19 bases between. The CDR3 loop is CASSQSILGYRSSYEQYV. As DNA, the CDR3 is TGCGCCAGCAGTCAATCTATACTAGGCTATAGATCATCCTACGAGCAGTACGTC.

In its sample, this clone was seen once. The V gene is TRBV5-1, the J gene TRBJ2-1, with TRBD1 matching 8 bases. Per germline, CDR1 SGHRS and CDR2 YFSETQ. After removal of 4 bases from V and 0 bases from J, the junction contained 12 bases not matched to a gene. The length of the CDR3 is 18 residues. CDR3 in amino acids: CASSLDPRGLSSYNEQFF. CDR3 DNA: TGCGCCAGCAGCCTAGACCCCAGGGGGCTCAGCTCCTACAATGAGCAGTTCTTC.

V gene TRBV5-8 combines with J gene TRBJ1-6; D not resolved. CDR1 SGHTS and CDR2 YDEGEE come from the germline V gene. The CDR3 covers 15 residues. V was clipped by 6 bases and J by 7 bases, with 17 bases between them. CDR3 nucleotide sequence: TGTGCCAGCACCCCTTGGGCCAGTGGCAATTCACCCCTCCACTTT. It yields the protein CASTPWASGNSPLHF.

The chain joins TRBV11-2 to TRBJ2-1; D perhaps matches TRBD2 (6 bases). The germline V gene has CDR1 SGHAT and CDR2 FQNNGV. V lost 1 base, J lost 2 bases, and 12 bases lay in between. The CDR3 is made up of 16 amino acids. CDR3 DNA sequence: TGTGCCAGCAGCTTAGGGTTTAGCGGAGCCTACAATGAGCAGTTCTTC. Amino acids: CASSLGFSGAYNEQFF.

This chain uses TRBV6-1 with TRBJ2-7, with 7 bases aligning to TRBD1. Germline values: CDR1 MNHNS, CDR2 SASEGT. CDR3 length: 14 residues. V trimming: 3 bases; J trimming: 0 bases; junction bases outside the gene matches: 2. The CDR3 bases are TGTGCCAGCAGTGACCGGACAGGCTCCTACGAGCAGTACGTC. Translation: CASSDRTGSYEQYV.

The chain joins TRBV27 to TRBJ1-4; D is undetermined. The V gene lost 5 bases and the J gene lost 6 bases, with 10 bases spanning the gap. CDR1 MNHEY and CDR2 SMNVEV come from the germline V gene (reference sequence). This CDR3 has 13 residues. The CDR3 spells CASSRVADEKLFF. CDR3 DNA: TGTGCCAGCAGTCGAGTGGCGGATGAAAAACTGTTTTTT. The full variable domain, completed using reference TRBV27 and TRBJ1-4, is EAQVTQNPRYLITVTGKKLTVTCSQNMNHEYMSWYRQDPGLGLRQIYYSMNVEVTDKGDVPEGYKVSRKEKRNFPLILESPSPNQTSLYFCASSRVADEKLFFGSGTQLSVL.

The chain joins TRBV7-2 to TRBJ1-6; D remains ambiguous. The germline V and J ends were trimmed by 5 bases and 5 bases, with 4 bases remaining between them. This CDR3 is 12 amino acids long. Germline assignment: CDR1 SGHTA and CDR2 FQGNSA. CDR3 region: CASSLNNSPLHF. The CDR3 region has the DNA TGTGCCAGCAGCCTTAATAATTCACCCCTCCACTTT.

The V gene is TRBV6-1, the J gene TRBJ1-2, with D uncertain. Germline-derived CDR1 and CDR2 are MNHNS and SASEGT. The CDR3 is made up of 13 amino acids. Trimming stripped 3 bases from V and 2 bases from J, with 7 bases between. CDR3 sequence reads: CASSDARNYGYTF. The CDR3 nucleotides are TGTGCCAGCAGTGATGCACGGAACTATGGCTACACCTTC.

V usage is TRBV18 and J usage is TRBJ2-4; 10 positions agree with TRBD2. With V trimmed by 6 bases and J by 3 bases, 17 bases remained unmatched. Germline CDR1 and CDR2: KGHSH and LQKENI. This CDR3 is 19 amino acids long. The CDR3 sequence is CASSDYPSGGGLDKNIQYF. CDR3 bases: TGTGCCAGCTCGGACTACCCTAGCGGGGGCGGTTTGGACAAAAACATTCAGTACTTC.

V usage is TRBV19 and J usage is TRBJ1-6; possible D gene TRBD1, 6 bases. Germline V CDR1 and CDR2: LNHDA, SQIVND (reference sequence). The CDR3 consists of 13 residues. V dropped 5 bases and J dropped 11 bases, with 13 bases sitting between them. Here the CDR3 reads CASSSDRYTPLHF. CDR3 in DNA: TGTGCCAGTAGTTCCGACAGGTATACACCCCTCCACTTT.

This clone was seen just once. The V and J genes are TRBV5-1 and TRBJ2-3, with 10 bases fitting TRBD2. Germline V lookup: CDR1 SGHRS, CDR2 YFSETQ. V gave up 1 base and J gave up 5 bases; unmatched junction bases: 7. CDR3 size: 16 residues. The CDR3 is CASSLTISGRIDTQYF. The CDR3 DNA reads as TGCGCCAGCAGCTTGACGATTAGCGGGAGGATAGATACGCAGTATTTT.